Included here is one TCR beta chain sequence, with context. Its matching antigen is unknown. At the DNA level, this CDR3 is encoded by other sequences in the same sample as well. Clones were read by immunoSEQ multiplex PCR, and TCRdb kept only the in-frame ones, dropping some. Of around 87,000 clones listed, approximately 82% are singletons. The data derive from a study of PD-L1 blockade in urothelial cancer. Study details: Blood underwent analysis 3 weeks (second dose) and 6 weeks after treatment began.

Stated time point: peripheral blood 6 weeks after treatment start. Germline V lookup: CDR1 SEHNR, CDR2 FQNEAQ (reference sequence). Trimming removed 3 bases at V and 4 bases at J, with 7 bases between. The CDR3 is 12 amino acids. General study points: Better survival was forecast by a pretreatment blood TCR clonality below the median.

This TCR came from a man in his sixties or seventies with urothelial cancer. The J gene is TRBJ2-7, the V gene TRBV7-9; a possible D gene is TRBD1 (5 bases). The starting material was PBMCs, obtained around atezolizumab (anti-PD-L1) treatment. CDR3 in DNA: TGTGCCAGCAGCTTGCAGGGATACGAGCAGTACTTC. Its protein is CASSLQGYEQYF.